A single sample is the source of the 22 T cell receptor beta chains below, sequenced in a study of blood T cell repertoires in acute mononucleosis. Regarding time point: acute infectious mononucleosis, at clinical presentation within 2 weeks of symptom onset (visit 1). The repertoire was sequenced with immunoSEQ multiplex PCR; TCRdb's copy has only in-frame clones and lacks some. Seen here are thousands of clones, 25% to 30% observed once, and the top ten hold around 64%. Sequencing used EBV YVL epitope tetramer+ CD8+ T cells sorted from PBMCs, obtained during acute infectious mononucleosis. Described subset: CD8 T cells binding a tetramer with EBV BRLF1 109-117 peptide (YVL-BR). Receptors were obtained from a man in his late teens or twenties with infectious mononucleosis caused by EBV.

The chain joins TRBV25-1 to TRBJ2-1, with TRBD1 as a possible D gene (6 bases). This CDR3 contains 14 residues. The V and J ends lost 3 bases and 14 bases respectively, with 20 bases between them. Per germline, CDR1 MGHDK and CDR2 SYGVNS. CDR3 sequence reads: CASSDFRQVDNEFF. The CDR3 nucleotides read TGTGCCAGCAGTGATTTCCGACAGGTGGACAATGAGTTCTTC.

The sample holds a few counts of this clone. Since a much larger clone is just one base distant, this may be a read error. The gene calls are TRBV7-3 and TRBJ2-1; 8 nucleotides match TRBD2. V gave up 6 bases and J gave up 15 bases; unmatched junction bases: 10. The CDR3 contains 12 residues. The germline V gene has CDR1 SGHTA and CDR2 FQGTGA. The CDR3 loop is CASSDVGTSRFF. The DNA for the CDR3 is TGTGCCAGCAGTGACGTCGGGACTAGTAGGTTCTTC.

In this sample, this clone turned up many times. J is TRBJ2-3 and V is TRBV7-3, with 7 bases matching TRBD2. Germline lookup yields CDR1 SGHTA and CDR2 FQGTGA. The CDR3 has 14 amino acids. V trimming: 9 bases; J trimming: 6 bases; junction bases outside the gene matches: 12. CDR3 region: CASRTAGNSDTQYF. The CDR3 coding sequence is TGTGCCAGTAGAACAGCGGGAAACTCTGATACGCAGTATTTT. Full variable domain (remainder filled in from reference TRBV7-3 and TRBJ2-3): GAGVSQTPSNKVTEKGKYVELRCDPISGHTALYWYRQSLGQGPEFLIYFQGTGAADDSGLPNDRFFAVRPEGSVSTLKIQRTERGDSAVYLCASRTAGNSDTQYFGPGTRLTVL.

This clone came up a few times. The chain employs TRBV27 and TRBJ2-3, with 10 bases identical to TRBD2. The CDR3 is 15 amino acids. V was clipped by 3 bases and J by 7 bases; unmatched bases: 7. In germline, CDR1 is MNHEY, CDR2 SMNVEV (reference sequence). The DNA for the CDR3 is TGTGCCAGCAGTTTTTTGCTAGCGGGAGCCTATACGCAGTATTTT. Its translation is CASSFLLAGAYTQYF.

The chain couples TRBV6-5 to TRBJ2-3; D ambiguous. Germline CDR1 MNHEY, CDR2 SVGAGI. With 5 bases removed from V and 10 bases from J, the gap between germline ends came to 16 bases. This CDR3 contains 13 residues. CDR3 sequence: CASSALLGSAQYF. CDR3 DNA sequence: TGTGCCAGCAGTGCCCTACTTGGGTCAGCGCAGTATTTT.

In this sample, this clone turned up many times. V usage is TRBV6-5 and J usage is TRBJ2-3; 11 bases are shared with TRBD2. The junction had 8 bases not matched to a gene; V was cut back by 4 bases and J by 5 bases. This CDR3 has 16 residues. Germline V gene lookup returns CDR1 MNHEY and CDR2 SVGAGI. CDR3 coding DNA: TGTGCCAGCAGTTTTAGCGGGAGGGCCTGGGAAGATACGCAGTATTTT. Its protein product is CASSFSGRAWEDTQYF.

This clone is termed medium-sized. The CDR3 sequence is CASSPLLGSGYGYTF. As DNA, the CDR3 is TGTGCCAGCAGCCCCCTACTGGGATCGGGCTATGGCTACACCTTC. This rearrangement joins TRBV28 to TRBJ1-2, with D unresolved. The CDR3 has 15 residues. Germline V CDR1 and CDR2: MDHEN, SYDVKM. V lost 6 bases and J 4 bases, leaving 18 bases between the germline ends.

About this clone itself: A far larger clone lies a single base away; this is likely a read error. The chain uses TRBV6-5 and TRBJ2-3, with no clear D. From germline, CDR1 is MNHEY and CDR2 SVGAGI. The V end lost 5 bases, the J end lost 9 bases, and 21 bases lay between the germline ends. The CDR3 contains 15 residues. The CDR3 DNA reads as TGTGCCAGCAGTGCCCTATTTGGGTCAGCGTCGACGCAGTATTTT. This translates into CASSALFGSASTQYF.

This clone appeared a few times. The chain uses TRBV5-4 and TRBJ2-7; 12 bases are a match to TRBD2. Germline V lookup: CDR1 SGHNT, CDR2 YYREEE (reference sequence). This CDR3 is 13 amino acids long. V lost 4 bases, J lost 8 bases, and 4 bases stayed unmatched. As DNA, the CDR3 is TGTGCCAGCAGCCCCGGACTAGCGGGACAGCAGTACTTC. Translated, it gives CASSPGLAGQQYF.

This clone was seen more than once but under ten times. The V gene is TRBV2, the J gene TRBJ2-2, with TRBD2 matching over 7 bases. Germline V gives CDR1 SNHLY, CDR2 FYNNEI. CDR3 size: 17 residues. J lost 5 bases, V lost 5 bases, and 14 bases had no gene match. The CDR3 spells CASSSILALTGTGELFF. CDR3 DNA sequence: TGTGCCAGCAGTTCTATACTAGCGCTGACTGGAACCGGGGAGCTGTTTTTT.

This clone showed up many times. An end of the junction does not agree with germline; a read error may underlie this. This chain links TRBV10-3 with TRBJ2-1; unclear D gene. CDR1 ENHRY and CDR2 SYGVKD come from the germline V gene. The length of the CDR3 is 12 residues. This CDR3 reads CASSLYSSEQFF. The CDR3, as DNA: TGTGCCAGCAGTTTATATTCCAGTGAGCAGTTCTTC.

As regards this clone: The identical CDR3 is also encoded by other nucleotide sequences in the sample. The genes are TRBV27 and TRBJ1-1; D uncertain. Trimming took 8 bases from V and 8 from J, leaving 15 bases between them. Per the germline V gene, CDR1 is MNHEY and CDR2 is SMNVEV (reference sequence). The length of the CDR3 is 12 residues. The CDR3 loop reads CASWATGTEAFF. The CDR3 region has the DNA TGTGCCAGCTGGGCAACGGGCACCGAAGCTTTCTTT.

This clone appeared a single time. The genes are TRBV7-2 and TRBJ2-1; TRBD2 matches at 9 bases. J was trimmed by 6 bases and V by 2 bases; bases with no gene match: 8. The CDR3 runs 16 residues. Germline V gene lookup returns CDR1 SGHTA and CDR2 FQGNSA. CDR3 amino acids: CASSLNLAGSANEQFF. CDR3 bases: TGTGCCAGCAGCTTAAACCTAGCGGGATCTGCCAATGAGCAGTTCTTC.

The rearrangement uses TRBV6-5 and TRBJ2-3, with TRBD2 as a possible D gene (5 bases). Between the trimmed V and J ends, which lost 5 bases and 8 bases, there was a span of 20 bases. From germline, CDR1 is MNHEY and CDR2 SVGAGI. The CDR3 spans 15 residues. CDR3 DNA: TGTGCCAGCAGTGCCCTACTTTGGTCAGCGGCTACGCAGTATTTT. Translation gives CASSALLWSAATQYF.

The CDR3 DNA follows: TGTGCCAGCAGTCCCCTAGCGGCCCTGAACTACAATGAGCAGTTCTTC. Amino acids: CASSPLAALNYNEQFF. This rearrangement joins TRBV25-1 to TRBJ2-1, with 7 bases aligning to TRBD2. CDR3 length equals 16 residues. Germline-derived CDR1 and CDR2 are MGHDK and SYGVNS. Trimming cost V 5 bases and J 3 bases; bases outside gene matches: 10.

The chain links TRBV28 to TRBJ2-3; 10 nucleotides match TRBD2. Germline lookup yields CDR1 MDHEN and CDR2 SYDVKM. Losses at the gene ends were 6 bases for V and 7 bases for J; bases not matched to a gene: 16. This CDR3 comprises 17 residues. The CDR3 loop reads CASRRLYLAGAMNTQYF. CDR3 coding DNA: TGTGCCAGCAGAAGACTGTACCTAGCGGGAGCAATGAATACGCAGTATTTT.

The chain is built from TRBV27 and TRBJ2-1; D gene uncertain. Trimming shortened V by 2 bases and J by 5 bases, and 13 bases separated the two germline ends. Germline V gives CDR1 MNHEY, CDR2 SMNVEV (reference sequence). This CDR3 contains 15 residues. The CDR3 DNA is TGTGCCAGCAGTTTAGTGGGTCTTGAGAACAATGAGCAGTTCTTC. It codes for CASSLVGLENNEQFF.

Worth noting for this clone: This same CDR3 is encoded by further DNA sequences in the sample. The gene calls are TRBV10-3 and TRBJ2-7, with D maybe TRBD2 (5 bases). The V end lost 10 bases, the J end lost 3 bases, and 16 bases lay between the germline ends. CDR1 and CDR2 from the germline V gene are ENHRY and SYGVKD. CDR3 length: 13 residues. The CDR3 region is CASSLLANYEQYF. In nucleotides, the CDR3 is TGTGCCAGCAGCCTTCTAGCTAACTACGAGCAGTACTTC.

Of note for this clone: A far more abundant clone sits one base away, making this likely a read error. The V gene is TRBV28, the J gene TRBJ1-1; D is uncertain. The germline V gene encodes CDR1 MDHEN and CDR2 SYDVKM. The CDR3 runs 11 residues. The CDR3 region has the DNA TGTGCCGGCAGTTTATCTAATGAAGCTTTCTTT. Translation gives CAGSLSNEAFF.

This clone was seen a few times. A read error is likely here: a far larger clone is one base away. The J gene is TRBJ2-2, the V gene TRBV28, with a tentative D call TRBD2 (5 bases). The CDR3 totals 14 residues. The ends were cut back, 6 bases at V and 5 bases at J, with 13 bases in the middle. Germline V gene data show CDR1 as MDHEN and CDR2 as SYDVKM. The CDR3 is CASRPWGETGELFF. CDR3 DNA sequence: TGTGCCAGCAGACCCTGGGGAGAGACCGGGGAGCTGTTTTTT.

This clone showed up just a few times. A much larger clone differs by one base, so this may be a read error. CDR3 loop: CASSLFVGSGEETQYF. The CDR3 DNA reads as TGTGCCAGCAGTTTATTTGTCGGGAGCGGCGAAGAGACCCAGTACTTC. The chain combines TRBV6-4 with TRBJ2-5; TRBD2 might be the D (6 bases). This CDR3 is built from 16 residues. Trimming left V 5 bases short and J 3 bases short, with 19 bases between. CDR1 MRHNA and CDR2 SNTAGT come from the germline V gene.

The chain couples TRBV28 to TRBJ2-3; D might be TRBD1 (5 bases). This CDR3 has 16 residues. The germline gives CDR1 MDHEN, CDR2 SYDVKM. Trimming took off 6 bases at V and 1 base at J, with 17 bases between the two ends. CDR3 amino acids: CASSLDLGQGTDTQYF. The CDR3 DNA reads as TGTGCCAGCAGCTTGGACCTGGGGCAGGGCACAGATACGCAGTATTTT. Full variable domain (outside the CDR3, taken from reference TRBV28 and TRBJ2-3): DVKVTQSSRYLVKRTGEKVFLECVQDMDHENMFWYRQDPGLGLRLIYFSYDVKMKEKGDIPEGYSVSREKKERFSLILESASTNQTSMYLCASSLDLGQGTDTQYFGPGTRLTVL.